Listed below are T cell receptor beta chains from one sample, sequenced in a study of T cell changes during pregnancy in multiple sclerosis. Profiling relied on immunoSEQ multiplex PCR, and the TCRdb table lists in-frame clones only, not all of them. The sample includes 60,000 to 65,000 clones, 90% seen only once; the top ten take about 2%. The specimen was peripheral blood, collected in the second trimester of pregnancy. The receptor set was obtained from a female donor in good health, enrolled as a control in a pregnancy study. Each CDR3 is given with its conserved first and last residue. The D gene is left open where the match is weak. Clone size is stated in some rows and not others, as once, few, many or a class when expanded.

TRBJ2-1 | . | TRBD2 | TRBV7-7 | CASSPGIPSGKNEQFF | TGTGCTAGCAGCCCGGGTATTCCTAGCGGGAAGAATGAGCAGTTCTTC
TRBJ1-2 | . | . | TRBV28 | CAISSRPGGYTF | TGTGCCATCTCGTCGAGGCCGGGTGGCTACACCTTC
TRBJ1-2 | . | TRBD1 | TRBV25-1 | CASSDAHLGQRHYGYTF | TGTGCCAGCAGTGACGCTCACCTGGGACAGCGACACTATGGCTACACCTTC
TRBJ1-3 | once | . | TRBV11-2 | CASSWAGVDTIYF | TGTGCCAGCAGCTGGGCAGGGGTGGACACCATATATTTT
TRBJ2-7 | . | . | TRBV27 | CASSPPDRPWHEQYF | TGTGCCAGCAGTCCCCCGGACAGACCCTGGCACGAGCAGTACTTC
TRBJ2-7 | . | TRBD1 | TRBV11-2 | CASSFLTGGVGEQYF | TGTGCCAGCAGCTTTCTGACAGGGGGGGTCGGCGAGCAGTACTTC
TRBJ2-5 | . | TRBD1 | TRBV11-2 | CASSHGQGQETQYF | TGTGCCAGCAGCCACGGACAGGGCCAAGAGACCCAGTACTTC
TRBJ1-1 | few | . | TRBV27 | CASSLLGDTEAFF | TGTGCCAGCAGTTTATTGGGAGACACTGAAGCTTTCTTT
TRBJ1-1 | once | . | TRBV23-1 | CASSHQNRTTNTEAFF | TGCGCCAGCAGTCACCAGAATAGGACAACAAACACTGAAGCTTTCTTT
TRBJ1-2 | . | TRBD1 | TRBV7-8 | CAGQGANYGYTF | TGTGCGGGGCAGGGGGCTAACTATGGCTACACCTTC
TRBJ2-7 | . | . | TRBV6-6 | CASSPSYEQYF | TGTGCCAGCAGTCCGTCCTACGAGCAGTACTTC
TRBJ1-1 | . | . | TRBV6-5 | CASSYTNPQGGTEAFF | TGTGCCAGCAGTTACACGAACCCCCAGGGTGGGACTGAAGCTTTCTTT
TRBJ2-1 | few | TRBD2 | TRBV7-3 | CASSLGGGLRNEQFF | TGTGCCAGCAGCTTAGGCGGGGGTCTTAGGAATGAGCAGTTCTTC
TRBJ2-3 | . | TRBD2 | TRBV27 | CASSPAGGAGSTQYF | TGTGCCAGCAGTCCCGCCGGGGGGGCGGGCTCAACGCAGTATTTT
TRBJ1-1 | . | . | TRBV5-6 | CASKVWGGWANTEAFF | TGTGCCAGTAAAGTGTGGGGGGGCTGGGCGAACACTGAAGCTTTCTTT
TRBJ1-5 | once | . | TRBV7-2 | CASSPDSSNQPQHF | TGTGCCAGCAGCCCAGACAGTAGCAATCAGCCCCAGCATTTT
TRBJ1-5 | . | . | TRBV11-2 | CASSPGTNQPQHF | TGTGCCAGCAGTCCAGGTACCAATCAGCCCCAGCATTTT
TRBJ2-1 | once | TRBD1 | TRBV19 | CASRGTGSYNEQFF | TGTGCCAGTAGGGGGACAGGGAGTTACAATGAGCAGTTCTTC
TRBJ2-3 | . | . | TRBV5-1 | CASSYSTDPRDTQYF | TGCGCCAGCAGCTATTCCACCGACCCGCGGGATACGCAGTATTTT
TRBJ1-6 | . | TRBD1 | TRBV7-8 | CASSLRTGGNSPLHF | TGTGCCAGCAGCCTCCGGACAGGGGGAAATTCACCCCTCCACTTT